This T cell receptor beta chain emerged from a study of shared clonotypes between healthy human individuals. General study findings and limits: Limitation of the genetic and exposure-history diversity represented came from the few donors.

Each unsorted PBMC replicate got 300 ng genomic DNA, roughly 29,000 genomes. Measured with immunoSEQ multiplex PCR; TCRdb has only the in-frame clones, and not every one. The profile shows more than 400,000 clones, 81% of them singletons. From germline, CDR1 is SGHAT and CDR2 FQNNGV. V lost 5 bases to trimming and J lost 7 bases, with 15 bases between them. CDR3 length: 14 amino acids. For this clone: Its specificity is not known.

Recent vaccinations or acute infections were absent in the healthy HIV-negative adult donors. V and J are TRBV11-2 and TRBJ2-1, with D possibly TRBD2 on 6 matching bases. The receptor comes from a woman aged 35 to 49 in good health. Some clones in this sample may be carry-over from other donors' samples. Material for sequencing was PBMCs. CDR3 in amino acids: CASSRDSHLNEQFF. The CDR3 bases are TGTGCCAGCAGCCGGGACTCCCACTTAAATGAGCAGTTCTTC.